This TCR beta chain stems from a study of blood T cell repertoires in COVID-19. Study details: The United States, Italy and Spain were the sources of the acute and convalescent COVID-19 samples. In each case, the material was cDNA or gDNA derived from T cells, B-cell-depleted T cells, or PBMCs.

Seattle enrolled patients during active infection and tracked them longitudinally. This CDR3 region has 17 residues. Germline CDR1 and CDR2: SGHRS and YFSETQ. The V gene lost 7 bases and the J gene lost 2 bases, with 23 bases spanning the gap. Methods used by the authors: Researchers report that nucleated cell counts were estimated from reference gene primer amplification. Assay: immunoSEQ multiplex PCR; the TCRdb copy retains only in-frame clones and omits some. D and trimming come from the DNA, and the V and J calls and clone size come from that table. The table includes 310,000 or so clones, about 90% detected once.

The rearrangement joins TRBV5-1 to TRBJ2-3, with D perhaps TRBD1 (6 bases). The material sequenced was peripheral blood. The sequence derives from a woman in her 30s with COVID-19, enrolled during active disease. The CDR3 loop reads CASRILIAGASTDTQYF. CDR3 in DNA: TGCGCCAGCCGAATCTTAATAGCAGGGGCTTCCACAGATACGCAGTATTTT.